The rows below give T cell receptor beta chains drawn from one sample of a study of STAT5B mutations in CD4+ large granular lymphocyte leukemia. Method: immunoSEQ multiplex PCR; TCRdb's copy keeps in-frame clones and lacks some. The data hold 15,000 to 20,000 clones, with less than 85% observed a single time. Sequencing input: CD4+ T cells from blood buffy coats. Source of these receptors: a human donor in good health. The CDR3 runs from the conserved cysteine through the conserved F or W. Fields, in order: CDR3 length, D gene, V gene, J gene, clone size, CDR3 protein, CDR3 DNA. D genes are given only for firm matches. Part of the rows lack a size; the others show once, few, many or a class for expanded clones.

len: 13; d_gene: -; v_gene: TRBV2; j_gene: TRBJ2-7; abundance: -; CDR3aa: CASGAVFSYEQYF; CDR3nt: TGTGCCAGCGGAGCCGTATTTTCATACGAGCAGTACTTC
len: 16; d_gene: -; v_gene: TRBV19; j_gene: TRBJ2-2; abundance: -; CDR3aa: CASSTSGRLNTGELFF; CDR3nt: TGTGCCAGTAGTACCAGCGGTAGGCTTAACACCGGGGAGCTGTTTTTT
len: 14; d_gene: TRBD1; v_gene: TRBV14; j_gene: TRBJ2-7; abundance: once; CDR3aa: CASSPQTGTYEQYF; CDR3nt: TGTGCCAGCAGCCCTCAGACAGGGACCTACGAGCAGTACTTC
len: 11; d_gene: -; v_gene: TRBV29-1; j_gene: TRBJ1-2; abundance: -; CDR3aa: CSVGVGGGYTF; CDR3nt: TGCAGCGTTGGTGTCGGGGGAGGCTACACCTTC
len: 15; d_gene: TRBD2; v_gene: TRBV28; j_gene: TRBJ2-2; abundance: -; CDR3aa: CASSPSGANTGELFF; CDR3nt: TGTGCCAGCAGTCCTAGCGGTGCTAACACCGGGGAGCTGTTTTTT
len: 19; d_gene: TRBD1; v_gene: TRBV4-1; j_gene: TRBJ1-5; abundance: -; CDR3aa: CASSQDKSGTGGGNQPQHF; CDR3nt: TGCGCCAGCAGCCAAGATAAGTCCGGGACAGGGGGCGGGAATCAGCCCCAGCATTTT
len: 15; d_gene: TRBD2; v_gene: TRBV5-4; j_gene: TRBJ2-3; abundance: -; CDR3aa: CASSFGGGVTDTQYF; CDR3nt: TGTGCCAGCAGCTTCGGCGGGGGGGTCACAGATACGCAGTATTTT
len: 12; d_gene: -; v_gene: TRBV7-8; j_gene: TRBJ1-1; abundance: -; CDR3aa: CASSLGIWEAFF; CDR3nt: TGTGCCAGCAGCTTAGGAATCTGGGAAGCTTTCTTT
len: 14; d_gene: -; v_gene: TRBV5-4; j_gene: TRBJ1-2; abundance: -; CDR3aa: CASGPQGRVDSYTF; CDR3nt: TGTGCCAGCGGGCCACAAGGCAGGGTTGATAGCTACACCTTC
len: 18; d_gene: -; v_gene: TRBV9; j_gene: TRBJ1-1; abundance: once; CDR3aa: CASSPGRGSGFKDTEAFF; CDR3nt: TGTGCCAGCAGCCCCGGAAGGGGGAGTGGATTCAAGGACACTGAAGCTTTCTTT
len: 12; d_gene: -; v_gene: TRBV29-1; j_gene: TRBJ2-5; abundance: -; CDR3aa: CSGGQAKETQYF; CDR3nt: TGCAGCGGAGGGCAGGCCAAGGAGACCCAGTACTTC
len: 12; d_gene: -; v_gene: TRBV4-1; j_gene: TRBJ1-1; abundance: -; CDR3aa: CASSQQGLEAFF; CDR3nt: TGCGCCAGCAGCCAACAGGGACTTGAAGCTTTCTTT
len: 13; d_gene: -; v_gene: TRBV9; j_gene: TRBJ2-5; abundance: few; CDR3aa: CASSVTLQETQYF; CDR3nt: TGTGCCAGCAGCGTAACTCTGCAAGAGACCCAGTACTTC
len: 15; d_gene: TRBD1; v_gene: TRBV5-6; j_gene: TRBJ1-2; abundance: -; CDR3aa: CASSSMDRGFYGYTF; CDR3nt: TGTGCCAGCAGCTCGATGGACAGGGGGTTCTATGGCTACACCTTC
len: 13; d_gene: -; v_gene: TRBV6-1; j_gene: TRBJ2-1; abundance: once; CDR3aa: CASSERTQGEQFF; CDR3nt: TGTGCCAGCAGTGAACGAACACAGGGCGAGCAGTTCTTC
len: 11; d_gene: -; v_gene: TRBV29-1; j_gene: TRBJ1-2; abundance: -; CDR3aa: CSVEFFNGYTF; CDR3nt: TGCAGCGTTGAATTCTTCAATGGCTACACCTTC
len: 17; d_gene: TRBD2; v_gene: TRBV19; j_gene: TRBJ2-5; abundance: -; CDR3aa: CASRGAVRLAGEETQYF; CDR3nt: TGTGCCAGTAGGGGGGCAGTAAGGCTAGCGGGAGAAGAGACCCAGTACTTC
len: 15; d_gene: TRBD1; v_gene: TRBV5-5; j_gene: TRBJ2-3; abundance: -; CDR3aa: CASSWGTGITDTQYF; CDR3nt: TGTGCCAGCAGCTGGGGGACAGGTATCACAGATACGCAGTATTTT
len: 14; d_gene: TRBD1; v_gene: TRBV6-5; j_gene: TRBJ1-1; abundance: few; CDR3aa: CASTIRTGRTEAFF; CDR3nt: TGTGCCAGCACCATACGGACAGGGAGAACTGAAGCTTTCTTT
len: 13; d_gene: TRBD1; v_gene: TRBV6-1; j_gene: TRBJ2-5; abundance: once; CDR3aa: CASNRDSQETQYF; CDR3nt: TGTGCCAGCAACAGGGACAGTCAAGAGACCCAGTACTTC
len: 14; d_gene: -; v_gene: TRBV6-5; j_gene: TRBJ2-3; abundance: once; CDR3aa: CASSSERSTDTQYF; CDR3nt: TGTGCCAGCAGTTCGGAAAGGAGCACAGATACGCAGTATTTT
len: 15; d_gene: -; v_gene: TRBV7-9; j_gene: TRBJ1-5; abundance: -; CDR3aa: CASSSHGGSNQPQHF; CDR3nt: TGTGCCAGCAGCTCACACGGGGGTAGCAATCAGCCCCAGCATTTT
len: 16; d_gene: TRBD2; v_gene: TRBV6-1; j_gene: TRBJ2-3; abundance: few; CDR3aa: CASSDRLAGVGDTQYF; CDR3nt: TGTGCCAGCAGTGATAGGCTAGCGGGAGTGGGTGATACGCAGTATTTT
len: 11; d_gene: -; v_gene: TRBV6-1; j_gene: TRBJ2-7; abundance: -; CDR3aa: CASSFSYEQYF; CDR3nt: TGTGCCAGCTCGTTTTCCTACGAGCAGTACTTC
len: 13; d_gene: -; v_gene: TRBV2; j_gene: TRBJ1-3; abundance: -; CDR3aa: CASRDTFGNTIYF; CDR3nt: TGTGCCAGCAGAGACACCTTCGGAAACACCATATATTTT
len: 14; d_gene: TRBD2; v_gene: TRBV10-2; j_gene: TRBJ2-2; abundance: -; CDR3aa: CASKRDTNTGELFF; CDR3nt: TGCGCCAGCAAGCGGGATACTAACACCGGGGAGCTGTTTTTT
len: 17; d_gene: TRBD1; v_gene: TRBV30; j_gene: TRBJ2-7; abundance: -; CDR3aa: CAWRRRGTGQGSYEQYF; CDR3nt: TGTGCCTGGAGGAGGAGGGGGACGGGACAGGGCTCCTACGAGCAGTACTTC
len: 15; d_gene: -; v_gene: TRBV6-1; j_gene: TRBJ1-4; abundance: once; CDR3aa: CASSGKTNGGEKLFF; CDR3nt: TGTGCCAGCAGTGGGAAGACGAATGGGGGTGAAAAACTGTTTTTT
len: 15; d_gene: -; v_gene: TRBV5-1; j_gene: TRBJ1-1; abundance: few; CDR3aa: CASSFSSGDQPEAFF; CDR3nt: TGCGCCAGCAGCTTTAGTTCGGGAGACCAGCCTGAAGCTTTCTTT
len: 14; d_gene: -; v_gene: TRBV15; j_gene: TRBJ1-1; abundance: -; CDR3aa: CATSLGTANTEAFF; CDR3nt: TGTGCCACCAGTTTAGGGACTGCAAACACTGAAGCTTTCTTT